This TCR beta chain was recorded in a study of T cells in Graves' hyperthyroidism and ophthalmopathy. Study-wide results and limits: Model predictions of ophthalmopathy came a median about 6.3 months before onset. Most clonotypes expanded in thyroid above 0.001 were likewise present in blood.

Germline V lookup: CDR1 SGHTA, CDR2 FQGNSA. CDR3 length equals 15 residues. V was clipped by 0 bases and J by 2 bases; unmatched bases: 4. With respect to this clonotype: Its target is not known.

Clinical symptoms, serum thyroxine, TRAb, thyroid ultrasound and orbital computed tomography established diagnosis. The source of the PBMCs was over 8.5 ml of fresh peripheral blood. RNA transcripts were the template for amplifying TCR beta CDR3 regions. The TCR CDR3 was amplified in a first-round RT-PCR using the HTBI primer set. TCRdb used MiXCR to reprocess the multiplex PCR reads, holding one entry per CDR3 protein. Among around 600,000 distinct CDR3 sequences listed, around 14% were seen once. The source is a woman aged 18-29 years with Graves' ophthalmopathy. Sequencing was carried out using blood. V and J are TRBV7-2 and TRBJ2-7, with 7 bases that match TRBD1. The CDR3, as DNA: TGTGCCAGCAGCTTAGCGGTCGACAGGGCCTACGAGCAGTACTTC. It codes for CASSLAVDRAYEQYF.